This TCR beta chain was obtained from a study of blood T cell repertoires in COVID-19 (dated by TCRdb to 2020 to 2021). For the wider study: Collaborator samples came from the United States, Italy and Spain and covered acute and convalescent phases of COVID-19. The material from the prospective study consisted of cDNA or gDNA derived from T cells, B-cell-depleted T cells, or PBMCs. Where available, HLA class I and class II types were obtained from metadata supplied by the sample provider rather than from assay-based typing. The repertoires were released in a freely available public database intended as a resource for research on the immune response to SARS-CoV-2. Sample metadata almost always included a de-identified subject ID, COVID-19 status, age in years and sex. Samples came from the ongoing ImmuneRACE study (first 160 participants) plus 1,254 subjects from 6 global collaborators. The dataset comprised deeply sampled blood TCRbeta repertoires from subjects exposed to, actively infected with, or recovered from COVID-19.

CDR1 and CDR2 were assigned from the germline V gene as KGHSH and LQKENI. The CDR3 holds 14 amino acids from the cysteine to the phenylalanine. Only the CDR3 part of the read is kept: 42 bases, read in frame from the first base. V trim: 2 bases; J trim: 6 bases; unmatched bases: 3. Collaborating institutions collected whole blood in K2EDTA tubes following their own protocols. For TCRbeta analysis, collaborators shipped samples in one of three forms: frozen whole blood, isolated PBMCs, or DNA extracted from either of those sample types. Findings and caveats that apply to the study as a whole: The quantity of clinical and demographic metadata differed by source and by participant and was supplied without curation.

TCRbeta CDR3 regions were amplified from genomic DNA using the immunoSEQ Assay, a bias-controlled multiplex PCR. The study's own analysis went as follows. The number of nucleated cells in each sample was estimated by amplification of reference gene primers within the assay. To quantify the absolute abundance of each unique TCRbeta CDR3 rearrangement, sequence reads were collapsed and filtered. For each sample, productive Simpson clonality was calculated by taking the square root of Simpson's diversity index across productive rearrangements. This is the immuneACCESS table as TCRdb keeps it, with only in-frame sequences that have V and J called. A part of the clones is gone; compared with another copy, unresolved V genes explain less than half, and the rest is unexplained. V and J calls and clone size are as listed in that table; D and trimming were resolved from the DNA. The sample profile shows hundreds of thousands of clones; 70% to 90% of them were found once. The top ten clonotypes cover about 0.8% of the sample.

About this clone itself: Its antigen is not yet known. No much larger clone is present one base from it, and per-base qualities are unavailable.

This TCR was recovered from a woman in her thirties with acute or convalescent COVID-19. Sequenced: peripheral blood. The V and J genes are TRBV18 and TRBJ2-7; 11 middle bases align to TRBD2. The sequenced DNA is TGTGCCAGCTCACCAACTAGCGGGAGTCCCGAGCAGTACTTC. Translated, it reads CASSPTSGSPEQYF.